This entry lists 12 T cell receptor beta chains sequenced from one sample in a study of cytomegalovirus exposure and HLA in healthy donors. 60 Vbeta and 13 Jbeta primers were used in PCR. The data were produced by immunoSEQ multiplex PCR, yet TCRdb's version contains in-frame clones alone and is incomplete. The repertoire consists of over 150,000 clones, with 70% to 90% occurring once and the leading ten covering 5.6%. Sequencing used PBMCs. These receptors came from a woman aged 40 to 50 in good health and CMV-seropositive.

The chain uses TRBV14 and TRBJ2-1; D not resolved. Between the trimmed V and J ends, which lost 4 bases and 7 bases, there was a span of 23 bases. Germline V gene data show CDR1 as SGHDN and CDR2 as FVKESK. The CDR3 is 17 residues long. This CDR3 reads CASSRRLATSSGNEQFF. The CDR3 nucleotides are TGTGCCAGCAGCCGTCGCTTAGCCACCTCCAGTGGGAATGAGCAGTTCTTC.

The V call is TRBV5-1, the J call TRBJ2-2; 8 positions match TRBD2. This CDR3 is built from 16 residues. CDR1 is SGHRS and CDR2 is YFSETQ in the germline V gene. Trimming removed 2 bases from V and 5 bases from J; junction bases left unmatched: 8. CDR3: CASSFGGLAGTGELFF. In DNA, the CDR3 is TGCGCCAGCAGCTTCGGTGGACTAGCTGGAACCGGGGAGCTGTTTTTT.

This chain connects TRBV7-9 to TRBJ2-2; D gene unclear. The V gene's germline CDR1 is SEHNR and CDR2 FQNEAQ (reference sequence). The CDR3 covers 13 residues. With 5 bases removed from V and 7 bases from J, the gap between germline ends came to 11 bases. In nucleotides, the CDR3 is TGTGCCAGCAGCAAGTCGGGTGTCGGGGAGCTGTTTTTT. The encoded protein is CASSKSGVGELFF.

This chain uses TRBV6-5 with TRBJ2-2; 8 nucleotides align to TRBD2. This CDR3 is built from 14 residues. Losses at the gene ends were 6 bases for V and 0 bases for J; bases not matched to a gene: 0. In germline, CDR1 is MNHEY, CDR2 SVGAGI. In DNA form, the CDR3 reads TGTGCCAGCAGGCGGGGGGCGAACACCGGGGAGCTGTTTTTT. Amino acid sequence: CASRRGANTGELFF.

The CDR3 DNA sequence: TGCGCCAGCAGCTTGTACAGGGGAAACACCATATATTTT. Translating gives CASSLYRGNTIYF. The chain joins TRBV5-1 to TRBJ1-3; TRBD1 is a possible D gene (5 bases). Germline loops: CDR1 SGHRS, CDR2 YFSETQ. Trimming pared 1 base from V and 4 bases from J, leaving 6 bases between. The CDR3 has 13 amino acids.

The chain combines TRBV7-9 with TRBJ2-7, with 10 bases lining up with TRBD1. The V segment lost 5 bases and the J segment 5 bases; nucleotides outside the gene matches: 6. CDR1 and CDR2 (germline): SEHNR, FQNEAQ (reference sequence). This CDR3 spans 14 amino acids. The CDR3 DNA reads TGTGCCAGCAGCACGGGGACAGGGGTCCACGAGCAGTACTTC. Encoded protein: CASSTGTGVHEQYF.

This CDR3 is CASSLQGKDGYTF. The DNA of the CDR3 is TGTGCCAGCAGCTTACAGGGGAAGGATGGCTACACCTTC. This rearrangement joins TRBV6-5 to TRBJ1-2, with 7 bases fitting TRBD1. Germline lookup yields CDR1 MNHEY and CDR2 SVGAGI. The CDR3 covers 13 residues. V was clipped by 6 bases and J by 6 bases; unmatched bases: 7.

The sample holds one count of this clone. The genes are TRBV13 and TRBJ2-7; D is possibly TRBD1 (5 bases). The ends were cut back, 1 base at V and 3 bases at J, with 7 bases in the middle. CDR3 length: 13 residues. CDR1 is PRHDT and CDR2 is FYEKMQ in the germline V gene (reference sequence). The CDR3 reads CASSLAGNYEQYF. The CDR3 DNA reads TGTGCCAGCAGCTTAGCAGGGAACTACGAGCAGTACTTC.

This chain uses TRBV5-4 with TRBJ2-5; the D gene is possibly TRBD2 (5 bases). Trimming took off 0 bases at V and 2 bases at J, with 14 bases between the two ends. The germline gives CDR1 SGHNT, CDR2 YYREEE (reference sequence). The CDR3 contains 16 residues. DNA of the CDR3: TGTGCCAGCAGCTTGGGGACTCAAGCCCGACAAGAGACCCAGTACTTC. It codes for CASSLGTQARQETQYF.

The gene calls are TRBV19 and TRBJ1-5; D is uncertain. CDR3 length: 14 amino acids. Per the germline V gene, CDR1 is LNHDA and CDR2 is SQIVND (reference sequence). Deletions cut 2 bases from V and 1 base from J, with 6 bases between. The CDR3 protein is CASSILGSNQPQHF. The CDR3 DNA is TGTGCCAGTAGTATACTGGGCAGCAATCAGCCCCAGCATTTT.

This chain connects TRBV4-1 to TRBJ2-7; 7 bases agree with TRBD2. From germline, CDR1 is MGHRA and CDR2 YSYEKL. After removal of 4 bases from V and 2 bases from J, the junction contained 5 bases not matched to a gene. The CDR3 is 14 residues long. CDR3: CASSPLSGTYEQYF. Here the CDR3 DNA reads TGCGCCAGCAGCCCCTTAAGCGGGACCTACGAGCAGTACTTC.

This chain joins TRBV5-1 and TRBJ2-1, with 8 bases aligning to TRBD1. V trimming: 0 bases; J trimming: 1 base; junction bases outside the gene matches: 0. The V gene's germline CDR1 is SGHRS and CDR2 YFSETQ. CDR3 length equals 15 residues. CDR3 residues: CASSLGQGSYNEQFF. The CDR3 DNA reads TGCGCCAGCAGCTTGGGACAGGGGTCCTACAATGAGCAGTTCTTC.